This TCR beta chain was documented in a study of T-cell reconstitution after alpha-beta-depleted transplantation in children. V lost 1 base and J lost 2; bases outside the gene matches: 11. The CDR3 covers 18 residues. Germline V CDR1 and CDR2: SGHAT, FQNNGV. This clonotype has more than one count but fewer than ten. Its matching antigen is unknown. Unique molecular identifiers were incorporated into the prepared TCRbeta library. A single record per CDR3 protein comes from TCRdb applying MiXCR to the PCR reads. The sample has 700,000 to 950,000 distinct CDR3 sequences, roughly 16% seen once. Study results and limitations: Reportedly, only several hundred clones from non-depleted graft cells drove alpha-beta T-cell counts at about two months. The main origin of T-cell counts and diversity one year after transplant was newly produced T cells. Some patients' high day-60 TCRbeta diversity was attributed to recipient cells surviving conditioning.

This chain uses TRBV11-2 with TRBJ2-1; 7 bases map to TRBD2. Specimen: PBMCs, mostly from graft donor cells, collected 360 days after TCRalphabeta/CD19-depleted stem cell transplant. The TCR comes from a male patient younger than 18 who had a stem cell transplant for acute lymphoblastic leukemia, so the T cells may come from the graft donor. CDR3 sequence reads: CASSLGLAEDWPYNEQFF. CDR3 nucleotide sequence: TGTGCCAGCAGCTTAGGCCTAGCGGAAGATTGGCCCTACAATGAGCAGTTCTTC.